What follows describes a single T cell receptor (beta chain). What it binds is not known. The sample belongs to a study of monozygotic twins with inflammatory bowel disease. Study results and limitations: IBD patients share fewer clonotypes with other people than healthy twins do, especially with disease activity.

Germline V lookup: CDR1 SGHRS, CDR2 YFSETQ. CDR3 size: 15 residues. Eight separate reactions per sample yielded the cDNA. TCRdb reprocessed the 5' RACE reads, keeping one entry per CDR3 protein, no DNA. The repertoire table contains about 140,000 distinct CDR3 sequences. Investigators extracted total RNA from whole blood and did not sort T cells. The sequence was obtained from a human donor with ulcerative colitis or Crohn's disease, or a healthy co-twin of an affected twin (not recorded which). The rearrangement links TRBV5-1 to TRBJ1-6. Sequencing input: blood. This CDR3 reads CASSFSRGQDSPLHF.